This T cell receptor (beta chain) was retrieved from a study of shared clonotypes between healthy human individuals. Comments on this clone: No antigen is known for it.

Original processing notes: Filtering differed, since immunoSEQ gave only junction sequences and no quality scores. The method was immunoSEQ multiplex PCR; TCRdb's version includes in-frame clones alone and lacks a portion of them. D and trimming come from the DNA, and the V and J calls and clone size come from that table. The table lists 2,500,000 or so clones, approximately 90% of them singletons. Study-level findings and limits: Tissue TCR repertoires likely differ from these blood-only repertoires. The rarefaction results pointed to incomplete sorted-subset sequencing despite large depth.

Division of CD4+ cells produced a CD45RA+ naive subset and a CD45RA-negative memory subset. The CDR3 consists of 13 residues. The germline V gene has CDR1 SGHRS and CDR2 YFSETQ. V lost 0 bases, J lost 12 bases, and 12 bases lay in between. What was sequenced was naive CD4+ T cells from PBMCs. The subset is: CD45RA+ positively selected. This TCR came from a young man in good health. Some clones in this sample may be carry-over from other donors' samples. V usage is TRBV5-1 and J usage is TRBJ1-4; a weak D match, TRBD1 (5 bases). The CDR3 here is CASSLAQGGELFF. Here the CDR3 DNA reads TGCGCCAGCAGCTTGGCCCAGGGAGGGGAACTGTTTTTT. Supplemented by reference TRBV5-1 and TRBJ1-4, the full variable domain reads KAGVTQTPRYLIKTRGQQVTLSCSPISGHRSVSWYQQTPGQGLQFLFEYFSETQRNKGNFPGRFSGRQFSNSRSEMNVSTLELGDSALYLCASSLAQGGELFFGSGTQLSVL.